The text below deals with one T cell receptor (beta chain). Its antigen is not identified. The data stem from a study of T cell responses to AZD1222 COVID-19 vaccine. General study findings and limits: Variant regions that are unmutated are reportedly the target of nearly half of spike-specific TCRs. Most donors were white British and more were female, and clonal diversity was possibly underestimated.

Profiling relied on immunoSEQ multiplex PCR, and the TCRdb table lists in-frame clones only, not all of them. The sample lists about 140,000 clones, 88% occurring once. The J segment lost 6 bases and the V segment lost 4 bases, leaving 3 bases of the junction unmatched. This CDR3 contains 13 residues. Second doses were pooled across both intervals (about 4 or about 12 weeks). This TCR was recovered from an adult who received the AZD1222 COVID-19 vaccine. The source material was peripheral blood, sampled 28 days after the second AZD1222 dose. The chain joins TRBV12-3 or TRBV12-4 to TRBJ2-1, with TRBD2 identical over 7 bases. The CDR3 region has the DNA TGTGCCAGCAGTTCCGCGGGAGCCAATGAGCAGTTCTTC. Translation gives CASSSAGANEQFF.